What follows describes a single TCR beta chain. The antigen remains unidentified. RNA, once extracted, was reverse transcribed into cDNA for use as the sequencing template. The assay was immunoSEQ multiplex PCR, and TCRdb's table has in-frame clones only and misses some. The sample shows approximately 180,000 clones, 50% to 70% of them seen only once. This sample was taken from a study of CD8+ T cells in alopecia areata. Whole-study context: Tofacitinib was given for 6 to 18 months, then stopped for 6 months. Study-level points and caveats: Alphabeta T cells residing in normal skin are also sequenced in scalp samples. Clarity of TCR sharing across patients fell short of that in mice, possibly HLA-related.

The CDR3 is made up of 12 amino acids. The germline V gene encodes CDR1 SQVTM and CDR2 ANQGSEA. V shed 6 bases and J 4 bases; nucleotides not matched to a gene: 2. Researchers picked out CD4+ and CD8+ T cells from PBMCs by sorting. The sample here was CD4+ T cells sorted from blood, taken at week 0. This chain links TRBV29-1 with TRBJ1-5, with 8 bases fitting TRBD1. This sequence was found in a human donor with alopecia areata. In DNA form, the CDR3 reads TGCAGCGTACAGGGGGGGAATCAGCCCCAGCATTTT. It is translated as CSVQGGNQPQHF.